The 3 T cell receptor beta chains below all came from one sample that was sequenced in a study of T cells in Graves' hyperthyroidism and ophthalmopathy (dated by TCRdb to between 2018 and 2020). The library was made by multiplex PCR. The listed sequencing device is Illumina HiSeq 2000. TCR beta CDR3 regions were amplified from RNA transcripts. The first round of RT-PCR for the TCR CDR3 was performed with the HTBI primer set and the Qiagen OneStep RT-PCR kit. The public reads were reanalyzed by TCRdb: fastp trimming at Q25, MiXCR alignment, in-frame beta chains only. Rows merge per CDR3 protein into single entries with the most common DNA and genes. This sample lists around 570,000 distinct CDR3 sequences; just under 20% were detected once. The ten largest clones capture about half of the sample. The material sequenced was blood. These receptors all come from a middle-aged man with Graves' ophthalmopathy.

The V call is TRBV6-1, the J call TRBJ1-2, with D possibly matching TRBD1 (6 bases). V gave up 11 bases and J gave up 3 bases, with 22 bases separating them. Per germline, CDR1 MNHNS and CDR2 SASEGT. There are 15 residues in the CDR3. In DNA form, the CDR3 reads TGTGCCGGGGGGCACCAGGCCCAGGGGTACTATGGCTACACCTTC. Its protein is CAGGHQAQGYYGYTF.

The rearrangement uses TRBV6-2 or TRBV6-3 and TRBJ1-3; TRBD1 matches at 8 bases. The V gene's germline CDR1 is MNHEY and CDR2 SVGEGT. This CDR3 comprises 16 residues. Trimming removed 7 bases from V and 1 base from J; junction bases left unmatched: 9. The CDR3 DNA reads TGTGCCAGCACCGAAGGCACAGGGGGTTCTGGAAACACCATATATTTT. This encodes CASTEGTGGSGNTIYF.

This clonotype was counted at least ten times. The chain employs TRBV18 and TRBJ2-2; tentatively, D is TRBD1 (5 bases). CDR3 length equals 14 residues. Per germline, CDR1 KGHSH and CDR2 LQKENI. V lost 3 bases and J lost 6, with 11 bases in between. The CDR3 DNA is TGTGCCAGCTCACCCCTCAAGACAGCCGGGGAGCTGTTTTTT. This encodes CASSPLKTAGELFF.